These 32 T cell receptor beta chains came from one sample sequenced in a study of blood T cells in healthy people across ages. Through a sample-barcoded 5' primer and a J-beta primer mix, a second PCR was run for roughly 6 to 12 cycles. TCRdb recomputed calls from the 5' RACE reads with MiXCR, one row per CDR3 protein. The sample holds about 800,000 distinct CDR3 sequences, around 25% seen once. Another study also made use of these data, one on T cells of mothers and their children.

Source material: blood. The receptors shown here come from a boy aged 5-17 years in good health.

The gene calls are TRBV20-1 and TRBJ1-4; TRBD1 matches 9 bases. The CDR3 has 14 amino acids. Trimming at V came to 5 bases and at J to 8 bases, leaving 9 bases not matched to a gene. Germline CDR1 is DFQATT and CDR2 is SNEGSKA (reference sequence). The CDR3 DNA sequence: TGCAGTGCTGAAAAGACAGGGGGTCAGGAAAAACTGTTTTTT. As protein: CSAEKTGGQEKLFF.

This clonotype occurred a few times. The chain carries TRBV28 and TRBJ2-5, with no clear D. In germline, CDR1 is MDHEN, CDR2 SYDVKM. V lost 5 bases and J lost 2, with 12 bases in between. The CDR3 length is 14 residues. DNA for the CDR3: TGTGCCAGCAGTCGCGCGGCAGTACAAGAGACCCAGTACTTC. Amino acids: CASSRAAVQETQYF.

This clonotype was counted ten times or more. The chain joins TRBV4-3 to TRBJ2-7; the D gene is possibly TRBD1 (5 bases). CDR1 and CDR2 (germline): LGHNA, YSLEER. The CDR3 is made up of 16 amino acids. V dropped 4 bases and J dropped 0 bases, with 16 bases sitting between them. CDR3 nucleotide sequence: TGCGCCAGCAGCCGATATGCGGACACGAGCTCCTACGAGCAGTACTTC. Translating gives CASSRYADTSSYEQYF.

This clonotype has just a few counts. The chain is built from TRBV29-1 and TRBJ1-1; D gene ambiguous. This CDR3 spans 14 amino acids. V lost 4 bases, J lost 0 bases, and 12 bases lay in between. The germline CDR1 and CDR2 sequences are SQVTM and ANQGSEA. The CDR3 DNA reads as TGCAGCGTTGGCGAACGGCTGATGAACACTGAAGCTTTCTTT. Protein sequence: CSVGERLMNTEAFF.

This sequence joins TRBV5-1 and TRBJ2-7; 8 nucleotides match TRBD1. The germline gives CDR1 SGHRS, CDR2 YFSETQ. With 0 bases clipped from V and 5 bases from J, the junction kept 10 bases outside the gene matches. The CDR3 covers 16 residues. CDR3 sequence: CASSLEARGRRDEQYF. CDR3 coding DNA: TGCGCCAGCAGCTTGGAGGCCAGGGGGCGGCGAGACGAGCAGTACTTC.

This clonotype has just a few counts. This chain links TRBV9 with TRBJ2-3, with 7 positions matching TRBD1. Germline V lookup: CDR1 SGDLS, CDR2 YYNGEE. V lost 3 bases, J lost 4 bases, and 14 bases stayed unmatched. The CDR3 loop spans 17 amino acids. In nucleotides, the CDR3 is TGTGCCAGCAGCGCCACTACGGGACAGAGCAGCGCAGATACGCAGTATTTT. Its protein is CASSATTGQSSADTQYF.

This clonotype was seen only a few times. This chain joins TRBV28 and TRBJ2-1; 14 nucleotides line up with TRBD2. Trimming at V came to 6 bases and at J to 8 bases, leaving 15 bases not matched to a gene. Germline lookup yields CDR1 MDHEN and CDR2 SYDVKM. CDR3 size: 18 residues. The CDR3 nucleotides are TGTGCCAGCAGATCTAGAAAAGGGACTAGCGGGAGCAGGCATGAGCAGTTCTTC. Translating it yields CASRSRKGTSGSRHEQFF. The whole variable domain, remainder taken from reference TRBV28 and TRBJ2-1, is DVKVTQSSRYLVKRTGEKVFLECVQDMDHENMFWYRQDPGLGLRLIYFSYDVKMKEKGDIPEGYSVSREKKERFSLILESASTNQTSMYLCASRSRKGTSGSRHEQFFGPGTRLTVL.

This chain joins TRBV20-1 and TRBJ2-3; 7 nucleotides match TRBD2. The junction had 9 bases not matched to a gene; V was cut back by 6 bases and J by 3 bases. The CDR3 loop spans 14 amino acids. Per the germline V gene, CDR1 is DFQATT and CDR2 is SNEGSKA (reference sequence). The CDR3 coding sequence is TGCAGTGCCTCGGGGCGGGAGTGGACAGATACGCAGTATTTT. As protein: CSASGREWTDTQYF.

In this sample, this clonotype turned up a few times. The gene calls are TRBV5-5 and TRBJ2-2; 7 bases fit TRBD1. Germline assignment: CDR1 SGHKS and CDR2 YYEKEE (reference sequence). The junction had 6 bases not matched to a gene; V was cut back by 3 bases and J by 1 base. The CDR3 totals 16 residues. The CDR3 loop is CASSSLAGGNTGELFF. For the CDR3, the DNA is TGTGCCAGCAGCTCGCTTGCAGGGGGGAACACCGGGGAGCTGTTTTTT.

This clonotype was seen many times. The rearrangement uses TRBV5-1 and TRBJ1-3; D unclear. Germline-derived CDR1 and CDR2 are SGHRS and YFSETQ. V was trimmed by 0 bases and J by 2 bases, leaving 3 bases between them. This CDR3 has 13 residues. The CDR3 DNA is TGCGCCAGCAGCTTGGACCCTGGAAACACCATATATTTT. Protein product: CASSLDPGNTIYF.

This clonotype was observed a few times. A junction boundary mismatches the germline segment, possibly from a read error. The V call is TRBV11-3, the J call TRBJ2-5; D ambiguous. The CDR3 extends over 16 amino acids. Germline V gene data show CDR1 as SGHNT and CDR2 as YENEEA. The CDR3 here is CAGSPGGPAPWETQYF. DNA for the CDR3: TGTGCCGGCAGCCCCGGCGGTCCAGCACCGTGGGAGACCCAGTACTTC.

The chain is built from TRBV7-8 and TRBJ1-4, with 8 bases matching TRBD1. CDR1 is SGHVS, CDR2 FQNEAQ, per germline. CDR3 size: 18 residues. The junction had 14 bases not matched to a gene; V was cut back by 5 bases and J by 3 bases. The CDR3 DNA reads as TGTGCCAGCAGCCCTTCAAGACAGGGGAAGACCGCTAATGAAAAACTGTTTTTT. Protein product: CASSPSRQGKTANEKLFF.

This clonotype has more than one count but fewer than ten. V is TRBV20-1 and J is TRBJ1-5, with D tentatively TRBD1 (6 bases). CDR1 and CDR2 (germline): DFQATT, SNEGSKA (reference sequence). V shed 0 bases and J shed 0 bases, with 18 bases lying between them. The CDR3 has 18 residues. This chain's CDR3 is CSARDRSTGMISNQPQHF. In nucleotides, the CDR3 is TGCAGTGCTAGAGACCGAAGCACAGGGATGATTAGCAATCAGCCCCAGCATTTT.

This chain connects TRBV27 to TRBJ2-6; D is undetermined. This CDR3 has 13 residues. The germline V and J ends were trimmed by 1 base and 11 bases, with 9 bases remaining between them. Germline V lookup: CDR1 MNHEY, CDR2 SMNVEV (reference sequence). CDR3 protein: CASSLLHSDVLTF. The CDR3 DNA reads TGTGCCAGCAGTTTATTACACTCGGACGTCCTGACTTTC.

The genes are TRBV7-2 and TRBJ1-2; D not certain. Per the germline V gene, CDR1 is SGHTA and CDR2 is FQGNSA. CDR3 length: 12 amino acids. V was cut by 11 bases and J by 6 bases, with 16 bases left in between. CDR3 protein: CALDGRTDGYTF. DNA of the CDR3: TGTGCCCTAGATGGACGGACGGATGGCTACACCTTC. Variable domain in full (rest from reference TRBV7-2 and TRBJ1-2): GAGVSQSPSNKVTEKGKDVELRCDPISGHTALYWYRQSLGQGLEFLIYFQGNSAPDKSGLPSDRFSAERTGGSVSTLTIQRTQQEDSAVYLCALDGRTDGYTFGSGTRLTVV.

This clonotype was detected only a few times. The chain couples TRBV24-1 to TRBJ2-5, with 8 bases that match TRBD1. The DNA end is more similar to TRBJ2-7, so the J call may be wrong. There are 14 residues in the CDR3. CDR1 KGHDR and CDR2 SFDVKD come from the germline V gene. The CDR3 nucleotides are TGTGCCACCAGTGACACAGACAGGGGACCCGAGCAGTACTTC. Its protein is CATSDTDRGPEQYF.

This clonotype has more than one count but fewer than ten. The chain joins TRBV29-1 to TRBJ1-1, with 7 nucleotides matching TRBD1. V dropped 4 bases and J dropped 5; count of bases not matched to a gene: 10. The CDR3 loop spans 14 amino acids. Germline assignment: CDR1 SQVTM and CDR2 ANQGSEA. CDR3 nucleotide sequence: TGCAGCGTTGGGACAGGTCAGACGTGGACTGAAGCTTTCTTT. Protein product: CSVGTGQTWTEAFF.

This clonotype has only a few counts. The chain links TRBV28 to TRBJ1-6, with 10 bases fitting TRBD1. The CDR3 has 16 amino acids. Germline lookup yields CDR1 MDHEN and CDR2 SYDVKM. J lost 6 bases, V lost 4 bases, and 6 bases had no gene match. The CDR3 DNA sequence: TGTGCCAGCAGTTCCCGGGGACAGGGGATTAATTCACCCCTCCACTTT. This sequence encodes CASSSRGQGINSPLHF.

This clonotype came up a few times. This chain joins TRBV11-2 and TRBJ2-1; weak D call: TRBD2 (6 bases). This CDR3 is built from 15 residues. Germline V gene data show CDR1 as SGHAT and CDR2 as FQNNGV. Trimming took off 2 bases at V and 8 bases at J, with 16 bases between the two ends. This CDR3 is CASSLRDWGPDEQFF. The DNA for the CDR3 is TGTGCCAGCAGCTTACGGGACTGGGGTCCGGATGAGCAGTTCTTC.

This clonotype was seen more than once but under ten times. This chain links TRBV7-2 with TRBJ2-7; 8 bases map to TRBD1. Germline V gene data show CDR1 as SGHTA and CDR2 as FQGNSA. The CDR3 totals 16 residues. The J segment lost 0 bases and the V segment lost 4 bases, leaving 8 bases of the junction unmatched. The CDR3 bases are TGTGCCAGCAGCTCCCCGCCCGGGACAGGCTCCTACGAGCAGTACTTC. Translating it yields CASSSPPGTGSYEQYF.

The rearrangement links TRBV7-9 to TRBJ2-5, with a weak D call TRBD1 (6 bases). V lost 4 bases, J lost 3 bases, and 9 bases lay in between. In germline, CDR1 is SEHNR, CDR2 FQNEAQ (reference sequence). CDR3 size: 13 residues. The CDR3 sequence: CASSSDRKETQYF. The CDR3, as DNA: TGTGCCAGCAGCTCAGACAGGAAAGAGACCCAGTACTTC.

This clonotype has a handful of counts. The V gene is TRBV27, the J gene TRBJ2-7; tentative D call: TRBD1 (6 bases). The CDR3 is 14 amino acids. CDR1 and CDR2 (germline): MNHEY, SMNVEV (reference sequence). V shed 4 bases and J shed 6 bases, with 16 bases lying between them. CDR3: CASSSLGAQGEQYF. CDR3 DNA sequence: TGTGCCAGCAGTTCCCTGGGGGCGCAGGGCGAGCAGTACTTC.

This chain joins TRBV6-1 and TRBJ2-5, with 10 bases aligning to TRBD2. The CDR3 runs to 14 residues. Germline V gene data show CDR1 as MNHNS and CDR2 as SASEGT. V was pared by 4 bases and J by 5 bases, with 4 bases of the junction left unmatched. CDR3 residues: CASSVGTSEETQYF. The DNA for the CDR3 is TGTGCCAGCAGTGTGGGGACTAGCGAGGAGACCCAGTACTTC.

Many counts were recorded for this clonotype. This sequence joins TRBV29-1 and TRBJ2-5, with TRBD1 matching 7 bases. In germline, CDR1 is SQVTM, CDR2 ANQGSEA. This CDR3 contains 13 residues. V was pared by 5 bases and J by 4 bases, with 7 bases of the junction left unmatched. CDR3 protein: CSVRDRVGETQYF. The CDR3 DNA follows: TGCAGCGTTAGAGACAGGGTTGGAGAGACCCAGTACTTC.

This rearrangement joins TRBV27 to TRBJ1-6; 8 nucleotides agree with TRBD1. The CDR3 length is 13 residues. Germline V gene sequence: CDR1 MNHEY, CDR2 SMNVEV (reference sequence). V shed 5 bases, J shed 9 bases, and the junction held 3 bases outside the gene matches. The CDR3 nucleotides read TGTGCCAGCAGTGTCAGGGGGCCTTCACCCCTCCACTTT. It codes for CASSVRGPSPLHF.

The chain recombines TRBV2 with TRBJ2-7; D perhaps matches TRBD1 (5 bases). The germline V gene has CDR1 SNHLY and CDR2 FYNNEI. The germline V and J ends were trimmed by 4 bases and 5 bases, with 12 bases remaining between them. The CDR3 is 13 amino acids. The CDR3 protein is CASSGQGVHEQYF. In DNA, the CDR3 is TGTGCCAGCAGTGGCCAGGGTGTCCACGAGCAGTACTTC.

This clonotype was picked up a small number of times. CDR3 region: CASSRSGDETQYF. CDR3 bases: TGTGCCAGCAGCCGGAGCGGGGACGAGACCCAGTACTTC. V is TRBV7-3 and J is TRBJ2-5; 7 nucleotides agree with TRBD2. There are 13 residues in the CDR3. V shed 5 bases, J shed 5 bases, and the junction held 5 bases outside the gene matches. Germline CDR1 and CDR2: SGHTA and FQGTGA.

The chain has TRBV5-8 and TRBJ2-5; D gene unclear. Near its end, the DNA agrees better with TRBJ2-1, so the J call may be wrong. This CDR3 is 13 amino acids long. From germline, CDR1 is SGHTS and CDR2 YDEGEE. The CDR3 nucleotides are TGTGCCAGCAGCTCAATTAATGACAATGAGCAGTTCTTC. This encodes CASSSINDNEQFF.

The table lists this clonotype with a few counts. The gene calls are TRBV6-1 and TRBJ2-1, with 7 bases aligning to TRBD1. The J call may be incorrect, as the DNA end agrees better with TRBJ2-5. The germline V gene encodes CDR1 MNHNS and CDR2 SASEGT. The CDR3 runs 14 residues. Here the CDR3 reads CASLDRSGLGTQYF. The CDR3, as DNA: TGTGCCAGCTTGGACAGGTCGGGTCTGGGGACCCAGTACTTC.

J is TRBJ2-1 and V is TRBV6-6; D not certain. Trimming removed 6 bases at V and 3 bases at J, with 12 bases between. CDR1 and CDR2 (germline): MNHNY, SVGAGI (reference sequence). This CDR3 region has 14 residues. This chain's CDR3 is CASRPWGRYNEQFF. DNA of the CDR3: TGTGCCAGCAGACCCTGGGGTCGCTACAATGAGCAGTTCTTC.

This clonotype has just one count. The chain joins TRBV19 to TRBJ2-6; D is ambiguous. Germline CDR1 and CDR2: LNHDA and SQIVND (reference sequence). This CDR3 has 16 residues. Trimming cost V 6 bases and J 0 bases, with 12 bases left between them. In nucleotides, the CDR3 is TGTGCCAGTAGCGACGGCAGCCTCTCTGGGGCCAACGTCCTGACTTTC. Residues: CASSDGSLSGANVLTF.

This sequence joins TRBV6-5 and TRBJ1-4; D perhaps matches TRBD1 (5 bases). Germline lookup yields CDR1 MNHEY and CDR2 SVGAGI. This CDR3 is built from 14 residues. V gave up 4 bases and J gave up 7 bases, with 13 bases separating them. The CDR3 loop is CASSSGEVREKLFF. The CDR3 DNA reads as TGTGCCAGCAGTTCGGGGGAGGTACGTGAAAAACTGTTTTTT.